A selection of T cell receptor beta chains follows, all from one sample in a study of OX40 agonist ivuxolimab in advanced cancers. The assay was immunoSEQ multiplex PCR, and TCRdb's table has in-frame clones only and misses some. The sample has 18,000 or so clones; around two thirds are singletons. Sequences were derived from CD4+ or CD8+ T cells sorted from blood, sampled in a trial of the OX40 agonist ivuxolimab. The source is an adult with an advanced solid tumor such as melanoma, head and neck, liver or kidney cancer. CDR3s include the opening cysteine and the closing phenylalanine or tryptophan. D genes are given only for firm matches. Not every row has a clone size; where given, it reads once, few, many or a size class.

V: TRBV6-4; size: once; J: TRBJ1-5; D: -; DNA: TGTGCCAGCAGTGAAACCCTCCATCAGCCCCAGCATTTT; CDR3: CASSETLHQPQHF
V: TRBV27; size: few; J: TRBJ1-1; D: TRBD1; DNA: TGTGCCAGCAGTTTGACTCGACAGGGGGCGGATGAAGCTTTCTTT; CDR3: CASSLTRQGADEAFF
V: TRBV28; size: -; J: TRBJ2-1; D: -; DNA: TGTGCCAGCAGTATACCTAGAGCCGGCTACAATGAGCAGTTCTTC; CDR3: CASSIPRAGYNEQFF
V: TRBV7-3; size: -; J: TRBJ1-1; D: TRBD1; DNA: TGTGCCAGCAGCTTAACGGGTCCACAGGGGGCTGGAACGGCTACTGAAGCTTTCTTT; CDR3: CASSLTGPQGAGTATEAFF
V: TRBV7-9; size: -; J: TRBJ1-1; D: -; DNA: TGTGCCAGCAGCCCTCTCGGGGGGGATATCCCTGAAGCTTTCTTT; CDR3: CASSPLGGDIPEAFF
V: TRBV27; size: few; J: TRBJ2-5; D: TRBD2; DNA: TGTGCCAGCAGGGGACTAGCGGCGGGAGAGACCCAGTACTTC; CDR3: CASRGLAAGETQYF
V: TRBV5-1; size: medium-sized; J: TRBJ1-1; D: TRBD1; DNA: TGCGCCAGCAGCCCTCGGACAGGGGGGAACACTGAAGCTTTCTTT; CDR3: CASSPRTGGNTEAFF
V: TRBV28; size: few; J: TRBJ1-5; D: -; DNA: TGTGCCAGCAACGGACACGGGATCTATAGCAATCAGCCCCAGCATTTT; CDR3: CASNGHGIYSNQPQHF
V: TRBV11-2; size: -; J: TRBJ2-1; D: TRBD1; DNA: TGTGCCAGCAGCTCCGGACAGGCCGCGCAGTTCTTC; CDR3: CASSSGQAAQFF
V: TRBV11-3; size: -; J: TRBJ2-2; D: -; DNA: TGTGCCAGCAGCGGGGACTCTAACACCGGGGAGCTGTTTTTT; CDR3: CASSGDSNTGELFF
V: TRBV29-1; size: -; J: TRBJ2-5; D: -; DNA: TGCAGCGTTGAGGACAGCTGGGAGACCCAGTACTTC; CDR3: CSVEDSWETQYF
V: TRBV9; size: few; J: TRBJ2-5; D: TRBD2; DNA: TGTGCCAGCAGCCCTCGGACTAGCGAGGCGGAGACCCAGTACTTC; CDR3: CASSPRTSEAETQYF
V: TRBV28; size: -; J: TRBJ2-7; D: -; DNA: TGTGCCAGCAGTTTGGACCACGAGCAGTACTTC; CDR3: CASSLDHEQYF
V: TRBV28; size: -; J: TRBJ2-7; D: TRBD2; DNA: TGTGCCAGCAGTTTAACGACTAGCGGATTTTCCTACGAGCAGTACTTC; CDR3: CASSLTTSGFSYEQYF
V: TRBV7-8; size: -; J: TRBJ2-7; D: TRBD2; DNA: TGTGCCAGCAGCACGAGCGGGGGCCCAGGCGAGCAGTACTTC; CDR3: CASSTSGGPGEQYF
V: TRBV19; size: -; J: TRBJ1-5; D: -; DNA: TGTGCCAGCAGCCGCAATCAGCCCCAGCATTTT; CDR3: CASSRNQPQHF
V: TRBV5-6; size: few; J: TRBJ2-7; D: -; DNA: TGTGCCAGCAGCTTGGGTGCAGGGTCTTACTACGAGCAGTACTTC; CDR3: CASSLGAGSYYEQYF
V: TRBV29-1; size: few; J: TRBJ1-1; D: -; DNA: TGCAGCGGGAAGGGAGGGGCGAACACTGAAGCTTTCTTT; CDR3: CSGKGGANTEAFF
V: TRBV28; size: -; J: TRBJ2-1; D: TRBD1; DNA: TGTGCCAGCAGTTTGACAGGGGTTGGTGAGCAGTTCTTC; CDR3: CASSLTGVGEQFF
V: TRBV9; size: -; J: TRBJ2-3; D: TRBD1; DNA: TGTGCCAGCAGCCCCTCAGGGGGCTTCTCAGATACGCAGTATTTT; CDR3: CASSPSGGFSDTQYF
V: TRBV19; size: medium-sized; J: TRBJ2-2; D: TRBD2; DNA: TGTGCCAGTATTGGGCGGGAGGGCCCCGCCGGGGAGCTGTTTTTT; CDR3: CASIGREGPAGELFF
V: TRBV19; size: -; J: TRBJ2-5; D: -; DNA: TGTGCCAGTGCCCTAGCTGGGACGGAGACCCAGTACTTC; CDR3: CASALAGTETQYF
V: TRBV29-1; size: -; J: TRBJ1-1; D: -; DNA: TGCAGCGTTGAAACTGGGGCCGCGAACACTGAAGCTTTCTTT; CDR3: CSVETGAANTEAFF
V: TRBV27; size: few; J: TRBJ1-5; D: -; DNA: TGTGCCAGCAGTTACCAGGGCAATCAGCCCCAGCATTTT; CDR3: CASSYQGNQPQHF
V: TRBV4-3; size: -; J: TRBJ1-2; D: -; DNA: TGCGCCAGCAGCCAGGTAGAACAGGGCAACTATGGCTACACCTTC; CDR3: CASSQVEQGNYGYTF
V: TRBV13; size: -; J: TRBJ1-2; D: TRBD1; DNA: TGTGCCAGCAGCCAATGCGTTACAGGGGTCCATGGCTACACCTTC; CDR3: CASSQCVTGVHGYTF
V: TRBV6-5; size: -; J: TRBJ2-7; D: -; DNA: TGTGCCAGCAGTTACGGTAGGGGCTACGAGCAGTACTTC; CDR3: CASSYGRGYEQYF
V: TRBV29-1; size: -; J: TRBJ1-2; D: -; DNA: TGCAGCCCTGATACAGGGAACAACTATGGCTACACCTTC; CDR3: CSPDTGNNYGYTF
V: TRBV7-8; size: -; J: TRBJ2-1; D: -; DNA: TGTGCCAGCAGCTTAGTAAAGGTATCCAATGAGCAGTTCTTC; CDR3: CASSLVKVSNEQFF
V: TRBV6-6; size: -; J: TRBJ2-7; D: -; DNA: TGTGCCAGCAGTTACGACGGGGCCGAGGCCGAGCAGTACTTC; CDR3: CASSYDGAEAEQYF
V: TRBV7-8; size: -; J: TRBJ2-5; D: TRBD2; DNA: TGTGCCAGCAGCTTACTAGCGGGAGGGGGAGAGACCCAGTACTTC; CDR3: CASSLLAGGGETQYF
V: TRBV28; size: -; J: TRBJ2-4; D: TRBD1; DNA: TGTGCCAGCAGTTTAGTAACAGGGGGGACGCTAGCCAAAAACATTCAGTACTTC; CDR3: CASSLVTGGTLAKNIQYF
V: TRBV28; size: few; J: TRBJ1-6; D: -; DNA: TGTGCCAGCAGTTTCGGCCAGGGGTTCTCACCCCTCCACTTT; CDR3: CASSFGQGFSPLHF
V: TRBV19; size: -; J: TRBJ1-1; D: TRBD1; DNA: TGTGCCAGTAGTACAACGGACAGGGGGCCTGAAGCTTTCTTT; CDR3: CASSTTDRGPEAFF
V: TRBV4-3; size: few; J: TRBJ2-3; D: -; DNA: TGCGCCAGCAGCCATGGGCCCCGGAGGGAAGATACGCAGTATTTT; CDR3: CASSHGPRREDTQYF